Shown below are 10 T cell receptor beta chains from a single sample sequenced in a study of T cells in Graves' hyperthyroidism and ophthalmopathy. TCR beta CDR3 regions were amplified from RNA. With the HTBI primer set, the TCR CDR3 went through a first round of RT-PCR. TCRdb reprocessed the multiplex PCR reads via MiXCR and lists one record per CDR3 protein. The data hold roughly 98,000 distinct CDR3 sequences, with 35% to 45% observed a single time. Sequenced input: peripheral blood or thyroid tissue (not recorded which). These receptors were taken from a woman aged 25-40 years with Graves' hyperthyroidism.

This clonotype has only a few counts. A much larger clone differs from this one at a single base, so this may be a read error. Since the CDR3 does not end with the conserved phenylalanine or tryptophan, this likely comes from a read error. V and J are TRBV5-1 and TRBJ1-1, with a tentative D call TRBD1 (5 bases). Germline CDR1 reads SGHRS; CDR2 reads YFSETQ. The CDR3 covers 14 residues. Trimming pared 0 bases from V and 4 bases from J, leaving 10 bases between. The CDR3 DNA reads as TGCGCCAGCAGCTTGGAGGGGAGGGCCACTGAAGCTTTCTCT. Residues: CASSLEGRATEAFS.

A single count supports this clonotype. The CDR3 carries no conserved terminal phenylalanine or tryptophan, so it likely arises from a read error. This chain uses TRBV10-2 with TRBJ1-6; the D gene is possibly TRBD1 (6 bases). CDR1 WSHSY and CDR2 SAAADI come from the germline V gene. Trimming pared 4 bases from V and 7 bases from J, leaving 14 bases between. The CDR3 runs to 15 residues. The CDR3 DNA is TGCGCCAGCAGTGTCGGACAGAGGGCGAATTCACCCCTCCACTCT. It specifies CASSVGQRANSPLHS.

This rearrangement joins TRBV7-4 to TRBJ1-1, with D possibly matching TRBD1 (6 bases). Between the trimmed V and J ends, which lost 4 bases and 4 bases, there was a span of 19 bases. CDR1 and CDR2 (germline): SGHVT, SQSDAQ. This CDR3 has 16 amino acids. The DNA of the CDR3 is TGTGCCAGCAGCTCTTCCACAGGGCAGGGGACCACTGAAGCTTTCTTT. Protein: CASSSSTGQGTTEAFF. Using reference TRBV7-4 and TRBJ1-1 for the parts outside the CDR3, the full variable domain is GAGVSQSPRYKVAKRGRDVALRCDSISGHVTLYWYRQTLGQGSEVLTYSQSDAQRDKSGRPSGRFSAERPERSVSTLKIQRTEQGDSAVYLCASSSSTGQGTTEAFFGQGTRLTVV.

A remark on this clonotype: A read error may produce the germline difference seen at one junction end. The V call is TRBV7-2, the J call TRBJ2-5; D perhaps matches TRBD2 (5 bases). The CDR3 covers 12 residues. Per the germline V gene, CDR1 is SGHTA and CDR2 is FQGNSA. DNA for the CDR3: TGTGTCAGCAGTCCGCCGGGGGAGACCCAGTACTTC. Amino acid sequence: CVSSPPGETQYF.

This clonotype was counted many times. This sequence joins TRBV2 and TRBJ2-3, with 8 bases lining up with TRBD2. The ends lost 6 bases at V and 0 bases at J; junction bases unmatched: 5. The CDR3 is 15 amino acids. Germline CDR1 is SNHLY and CDR2 is FYNNEI. The CDR3, as DNA: TGTGCCAGCAGGGAGACTAGCGCTAGCACAGATACGCAGTATTTT. Translated: CASRETSASTDTQYF.

This chain uses TRBV11-2 with TRBJ1-1; D is perhaps TRBD1 (5 bases). This CDR3 has 16 amino acids. The V and J ends lost 5 bases and 0 bases respectively, with 16 bases between them. The germline gives CDR1 SGHAT, CDR2 FQNNGV. This CDR3 is CASSARRGELNTEAFF. DNA for the CDR3: TGTGCCAGCAGCGCCCGACGGGGGGAACTGAACACTGAAGCTTTCTTT.

This clonotype was seen at least ten times. This chain connects TRBV5-1 to TRBJ2-5; D call uncertain. Between the trimmed V and J ends, which lost 3 bases and 1 base, there was a span of 7 bases. The CDR3 length is 13 residues. Germline V gene lookup returns CDR1 SGHRS and CDR2 YFSETQ. In DNA, the CDR3 is TGCGCCAGCAGCTCCTCTAGCCAAGAGACCCAGTACTTC. Translation gives CASSSSSQETQYF. Based on the CDR3 plus reference TRBV5-1 and TRBJ2-5, the full variable domain is KAGVTQTPRYLIKTRGQQVTLSCSPISGHRSVSWYQQTPGQGLQFLFEYFSETQRNKGNFPGRFSGRQFSNSRSEMNVSTLELGDSALYLCASSSSSQETQYFGPGTRLLVL.

In its sample, this clonotype was seen many times. Written as DNA, the CDR3 is TGTGCCAGCAGCTTAGAGACCTCCTACGAGCAGTACTTC. Amino acids: CASSLETSYEQYF. This chain links TRBV7-2 with TRBJ2-7; D is undetermined. Trimming took off 1 base at V and 0 bases at J, with 4 bases between the two ends. CDR1 is SGHTA, CDR2 FQGNSA, per germline. CDR3 size: 13 residues.

The chain links TRBV7-9 to TRBJ2-1; 7 positions match TRBD2. V trimming: 2 bases; J trimming: 1 base; junction bases outside the gene matches: 2. CDR3 size: 15 residues. Germline lookup yields CDR1 SEHNR and CDR2 FQNEAQ (reference sequence). Here the CDR3 reads CASSLTAGSYNEQFF. The CDR3 DNA reads TGTGCCAGCAGCTTAACAGCGGGATCCTACAATGAGCAGTTCTTC.

This clonotype has a count of ten or more. The chain links TRBV4-1 to TRBJ2-5; 10 nucleotides match TRBD2. CDR3 length equals 19 residues. Trimming at V came to 1 base and at J to 2 bases, leaving 13 bases not matched to a gene. CDR1 is MGHRA and CDR2 is YSYEKL in the germline V gene. CDR3 DNA sequence: TGCGCCAGCAGCCAAGTCTTCTCTAGCGGGAGCGGTCAGCAAGAGACCCAGTACTTC. Its translation: CASSQVFSSGSGQQETQYF.